This entry lists 30 T cell receptor beta chains sequenced from one sample in a study of blood T cell repertoires in COVID-19. The data were produced by immunoSEQ multiplex PCR, yet TCRdb's version contains in-frame clones alone and is incomplete. The table includes 320,000 or so clones, under 90% detected once. Sequencing was done on a sample of PBMCs or T cells enriched from blood (not recorded which). The receptors here all came from a man aged 60 to 75 who had recovered from COVID-19.

This rearrangement joins TRBV3-1 (or the pseudogene TRBV3-2) to TRBJ2-5; 8 bases are shared with TRBD2. CDR3 size: 16 residues. V lost 4 bases to trimming and J lost 0 bases; unmatched junction nucleotides: 7. Per germline, CDR1 LGHDT and CDR2 YNNKEL (reference sequence). This chain's CDR3 is CASSPSQLADQETQYF. CDR3 coding DNA: TGTGCCAGCAGCCCCTCCCAACTAGCGGACCAAGAGACCCAGTACTTC.

The CDR3 reads CASSRGTGGDKLFF. The CDR3 coding sequence is TGTGCCAGCAGCCGGGGGACAGGGGGAGACAAACTGTTTTTT. The chain carries TRBV6-5 and TRBJ1-4, with TRBD1 matching 11 bases. Germline V gives CDR1 MNHEY, CDR2 SVGAGI. V gave up 6 bases and J gave up 11 bases; unmatched junction bases: 8. The CDR3 runs 14 residues.

J is TRBJ2-5 and V is TRBV19; possibly TRBD2 for D (7 bases). The CDR3 length is 16 residues. CDR1 and CDR2 from the germline V gene are LNHDA and SQIVND (reference sequence). Deletions cut 4 bases from V and 4 bases from J, with 19 bases between. CDR3 amino acids: CASSTQVLGGLETQYF. The CDR3 coding sequence is TGTGCCAGTAGTACACAAGTCCTGGGGGGGCTAGAGACCCAGTACTTC.

The rearrangement links TRBV21-1 to TRBJ1-2; the table's D gene call, TRBD1, was not cross checked with the DNA. TRBV21-1 is reported as a pseudogene. This CDR3 contains 12 residues. The CDR3 here is CASWTGAGGYTF. The DNA for the CDR3 is TGTGCCAGCTGGACAGGCGCGGGTGGCTACACCTTC.

In this sample, this clone turned up once. The genes are TRBV5-1 and TRBJ1-4; D may be TRBD1 (6 bases). Between the trimmed V and J ends, which lost 4 bases and 8 bases, there was a span of 15 bases. The CDR3 runs to 14 residues. Per the germline V gene, CDR1 is SGHRS and CDR2 is YFSETQ. The CDR3 DNA sequence: TGCGCCAGCAGCCTCGGGGGGGCCGAGGAAAAACTGTTTTTT. This translates into CASSLGGAEEKLFF.

Notes on this clone: Other DNA sequences from this sample encode an identical CDR3 as well. The J gene is TRBJ1-6, the V gene TRBV3-1 (or the pseudogene TRBV3-2); 11 bases fit TRBD1. The V and J ends lost 4 bases and 7 bases, in that order; junction bases with no gene match: 3. The CDR3 sequence is 15 residues long. Germline assignment: CDR1 LGHDT and CDR2 YNNKEL (reference sequence). Here the CDR3 reads CASSLGQGANSPLHF. CDR3 DNA sequence: TGTGCCAGCAGCCTAGGACAGGGGGCGAATTCACCCCTCCACTTT.

The rearrangement links TRBV9 to TRBJ1-2, with D possibly matching TRBD1 (6 bases). Per the germline V gene, CDR1 is SGDLS and CDR2 is YYNGEE. V was trimmed by 4 bases and J by 1 base, leaving 11 bases between them. The CDR3 is 14 amino acids. The CDR3, as DNA: TGTGCCAGCAGCCCTACAGGGTTTAACTATGGCTACACCTTC. It codes for CASSPTGFNYGYTF.

In DNA, the CDR3 is TGCGCCAGCAGCTTGAGCCCGGACACTGAAGCTTTCTTT. This translates into CASSLSPDTEAFF. The chain links TRBV5-1 to TRBJ1-1, with D uncertain. The CDR3 extends over 13 amino acids. Between the trimmed V and J ends, which lost 1 base and 3 bases, there was a span of 7 bases. Germline V gives CDR1 SGHRS, CDR2 YFSETQ.

This clone has a handful of counts. This rearrangement joins TRBV28 to TRBJ1-3, with D unresolved. Trimming took 6 bases from V and 0 from J, leaving 12 bases between them. The germline gives CDR1 MDHEN, CDR2 SYDVKM. The CDR3 contains 15 residues. In nucleotides, the CDR3 is TGTGCCAGCAGGCCAAAAACATCCTCTGGAAACACCATATATTTT. It specifies CASRPKTSSGNTIYF. The whole variable domain, remainder taken from reference TRBV28 and TRBJ1-3, is DVKVTQSSRYLVKRTGEKVFLECVQDMDHENMFWYRQDPGLGLRLIYFSYDVKMKEKGDIPEGYSVSREKKERFSLILESASTNQTSMYLCASRPKTSSGNTIYFGEGSWLTVV.

V usage is TRBV7-2 and J usage is TRBJ2-5; 8 nucleotides match TRBD1. Trimming at V came to 0 bases and at J to 5 bases, leaving 2 bases not matched to a gene. Germline CDR1 is SGHTA and CDR2 is FQGNSA. The CDR3 covers 14 residues. The CDR3 DNA is TGTGCCAGCAGCTTAGCGGGACAGGCCGAGACCCAGTACTTC. Amino acid sequence: CASSLAGQAETQYF.

The chain joins TRBV28 to TRBJ2-7; the D gene is possibly TRBD2 (6 bases). The CDR3 has 14 amino acids. The ends were cut back, 3 bases at V and 6 bases at J, with 15 bases in the middle. Germline CDR1 MDHEN, CDR2 SYDVKM. This CDR3 is CASSLLAGSTEQYF. The CDR3 nucleotides are TGTGCCAGCAGTTTGCTGGCGGGGAGTACCGAGCAGTACTTC.

This clone was seen only once. The rearrangement uses TRBV14 and TRBJ1-1; D is possibly TRBD1 (5 bases). Germline assignment: CDR1 SGHDN and CDR2 FVKESK. The CDR3 extends over 14 amino acids. V lost 0 bases, J lost 3 bases, and 8 bases lay in between. The CDR3 protein is CASSQEYRHTEAFF. The CDR3 DNA sequence: TGTGCCAGCAGCCAAGAGTACAGGCACACTGAAGCTTTCTTT.

The CDR3 loop reads CASSLPGQLNQPQHF. The CDR3 nucleotides read TGCGCCAGCAGCCTCCCGGGACAGCTCAATCAGCCCCAGCATTTT. The V and J genes are TRBV4-1 and TRBJ1-5; 7 bases align to TRBD1. The CDR3 is 15 residues long. The V and J ends lost 4 bases and 3 bases, in that order; junction bases with no gene match: 6. Germline-derived CDR1 and CDR2 are MGHRA and YSYEKL.

The J gene is TRBJ1-2, the V gene TRBV30; unclear D gene. V was trimmed by 2 bases and J by 2 bases, leaving 6 bases between them. This CDR3 has 12 amino acids. Germline CDR1 and CDR2: GTSNPN and SVGIG (reference sequence). This CDR3 reads CAWSILNYGYTF. As DNA, the CDR3 is TGTGCCTGGAGTATCCTAAACTATGGCTACACCTTC.

This clone was seen a single time. The chain has TRBV11-2 and TRBJ1-2; no definite D call. The germline V and J ends were trimmed by 1 base and 4 bases, with 10 bases remaining between them. The CDR3 consists of 14 residues. Per the germline V gene, CDR1 is SGHAT and CDR2 is FQNNGV. CDR3 sequence reads: CASSLGSVIYGYTF. The CDR3 region has the DNA TGTGCCAGCAGCTTAGGGTCAGTAATCTATGGCTACACCTTC.

This clone was detected only once. V is TRBV11-2 and J is TRBJ1-6, with D perhaps TRBD1 (5 bases). The CDR3 totals 16 residues. With 5 bases removed from V and 0 bases from J, the gap between germline ends came to 11 bases. Germline assignment: CDR1 SGHAT and CDR2 FQNNGV. The CDR3 loop reads CASSAFDSSYNSPLHF. As DNA, the CDR3 is TGTGCCAGCAGCGCCTTCGACAGCTCCTATAATTCACCCCTCCACTTT.

This chain links TRBV7-3 with TRBJ2-3; unclear D gene. The CDR3 extends over 13 amino acids. With 5 bases removed from V and 3 bases from J, the gap between germline ends came to 9 bases. The germline gives CDR1 SGHTA, CDR2 FQGTGA. CDR3 sequence: CASSPGSTDTQYF. CDR3 sequence (DNA): TGTGCCAGCAGCCCCGGGTCTACAGATACGCAGTATTTT.

This clone was seen only once. This chain joins TRBV2 and TRBJ2-5; no clear D gene. V lost 2 bases and J 5 bases, leaving 9 bases between the germline ends. CDR1 and CDR2 from the germline V gene are SNHLY and FYNNEI. CDR3 length: 13 residues. CDR3 nucleotides: TGTGCCAGCAGTGAAATCACTGAGGAGACCCAGTACTTC. Encoded protein: CASSEITEETQYF.

V and J are TRBV2 and TRBJ2-7; 8 nucleotides line up with TRBD1. CDR1 SNHLY and CDR2 FYNNEI come from the germline V gene. CDR3 size: 13 residues. V gave up 5 bases and J gave up 4 bases; unmatched junction bases: 4. The CDR3 protein is CASSSGGGYEQYF. DNA of the CDR3: TGTGCCAGCAGTTCAGGGGGCGGTTACGAGCAGTACTTC.

This chain links TRBV7-2 with TRBJ1-1; no firm D call. Deletions cut 6 bases from V and 1 base from J, with 9 bases between. The germline CDR1 and CDR2 sequences are SGHTA and FQGNSA. This CDR3 contains 13 residues. CDR3: CASSFIRNTEAFF. CDR3 nucleotides: TGTGCCAGCAGTTTTATTAGGAACACTGAAGCTTTCTTT.

The rearrangement links TRBV15 to TRBJ1-5, with D possibly matching TRBD1 (5 bases). V lost 1 base and J lost 4, with 11 bases in between. The germline V gene encodes CDR1 LNHNV and CDR2 YYDKDF (reference sequence). The CDR3 has 15 amino acids. The CDR3 is CATSRVGGANQPQHF. CDR3 nucleotide sequence: TGTGCCACCAGCAGAGTCGGGGGAGCTAATCAGCCCCAGCATTTT.

CDR3 sequence reads: CASSLVAAYEQYF. The CDR3 DNA reads as TGTGCCAGCAGCTTGGTGGCAGCCTACGAGCAGTACTTC. This chain uses TRBV13 with TRBJ2-7; no reliable D call. The CDR3 is made up of 13 amino acids. Looked up from germline, CDR1 is PRHDT and CDR2 is FYEKMQ (reference sequence). Trimming removed 3 bases at V and 2 bases at J, with 8 bases between.

This chain joins TRBV9 and TRBJ1-2; D gene ambiguous. This CDR3 comprises 15 residues. Germline CDR1 and CDR2: SGDLS and YYNGEE. V was clipped by 0 bases and J by 4 bases, with 13 bases between them. The CDR3 loop is CASSVGGRAFYGYTF. The CDR3, as DNA: TGTGCCAGCAGCGTAGGAGGGAGGGCTTTCTATGGCTACACCTTC.

This clone appeared a single time. The DNA for the CDR3 is TGTGCCAGCAGTGAAGAGAGAATAGCGGGACCGCGGGGAAATGAGCAGTTCTTC. Translation gives CASSEERIAGPRGNEQFF. The rearrangement uses TRBV6-1 and TRBJ2-1; 8 bases match TRBD2. This CDR3 has 18 residues. After removal of 1 base from V and 7 bases from J, the junction contained 15 bases not matched to a gene. The germline V gene has CDR1 MNHNS and CDR2 SASEGT.

J is TRBJ2-2 and V is TRBV3-1 (or the pseudogene TRBV3-2); 10 bases align to TRBD1. Germline V gene lookup returns CDR1 LGHDT and CDR2 YNNKEL (reference sequence). CDR3 length: 13 amino acids. The junction had 4 bases not matched to a gene; V was cut back by 11 bases and J by 4 bases. The DNA of the CDR3 is TGTGCCGGCCGGACAGGGGGCACCGGGGAGCTGTTTTTT. Amino acids: CAGRTGGTGELFF.

This chain joins TRBV5-1 and TRBJ2-7; a possible D gene is TRBD2 (5 bases). This CDR3 contains 13 residues. CDR1 and CDR2 (germline): SGHRS, YFSETQ. Trimming removed 2 bases from V and 2 bases from J, with 8 bases in between. CDR3 residues: CASSLGLTYEQYF. DNA of the CDR3: TGCGCCAGCAGCTTAGGACTTACCTACGAGCAGTACTTC.

This clone was detected once. The J gene is TRBJ1-4, the V gene TRBV28; D remains unclear. The V gene lost 5 bases and the J gene lost 2 bases, with 9 bases spanning the gap. The CDR3 sequence is 14 residues long. CDR1 and CDR2 from the germline V gene are MDHEN and SYDVKM. CDR3 coding DNA: TGTGCCAGCAGTCACGGGATTACTAATGAAAAACTGTTTTTT. This gives the protein CASSHGITNEKLFF.

The chain uses TRBV2 and TRBJ2-2; no clear D. Looked up from germline, CDR1 is SNHLY and CDR2 is FYNNEI. Deletions cut 0 bases from V and 8 bases from J, with 13 bases between. The CDR3 extends over 15 amino acids. CDR3 nucleotides: TGTGCCAGCAGTGAAGCTTTCAGCCAACAGGGGGAGCTGTTTTTT. Translation gives CASSEAFSQQGELFF. The complete variable domain, with remaining parts taken from reference TRBV2 and TRBJ2-2, reads EPEVTQTPSHQVTQMGQEVILRCVPISNHLYFYWYRQILGQKVEFLVSFYNNEISEKSEIFDDQFSVERPDGSNFTLKIRSTKLEDSAMYFCASSEAFSQQGELFFGEGSRLTVL.

The V and J genes are TRBV27 and TRBJ1-3; 9 nucleotides align to TRBD1. Germline values: CDR1 MNHEY, CDR2 SMNVEV (reference sequence). The CDR3 is 20 amino acids. With 4 bases clipped from V and 9 bases from J, the junction kept 25 bases outside the gene matches. The CDR3 spells CASSSSTGTGRYRPEGTIYF. CDR3 nucleotide sequence: TGTGCCAGCAGTTCATCTACCGGGACAGGGCGCTATCGGCCCGAAGGCACCATATATTTT.

The chain carries TRBV2 and TRBJ1-2; 7 bases fit TRBD1. V shed 1 base and J 8 bases; nucleotides not matched to a gene: 7. CDR3 length equals 14 residues. CDR1 and CDR2 (germline): SNHLY, FYNNEI. CDR3 sequence reads: CASSEVDRAGGYTF. The CDR3 bases are TGTGCCAGCAGTGAAGTTGACAGGGCGGGAGGCTACACCTTC. The whole variable domain, filled in from reference TRBV2 and TRBJ1-2, reads EPEVTQTPSHQVTQMGQEVILRCVPISNHLYFYWYRQILGQKVEFLVSFYNNEISEKSEIFDDQFSVERPDGSNFTLKIRSTKLEDSAMYFCASSEVDRAGGYTFGSGTRLTVV.